Described below is a single TCR beta chain sequence and its context. Unsorted PBMC DNA was run through sequencing on ten immunoSEQ deep assay plates. Authors' data handling: ImmunoSEQ only sent back junction sequences with no quality scores, so filtering was done differently. Using immunoSEQ multiplex PCR, the repertoire was profiled, and TCRdb retains in-frame clones only, with some absent. The V and J calls and clone size are taken from that table; D and trimming were inferred from the DNA. Among about 490,000 clones, 76% were seen once, and the ten largest hold roughly 13%. The sample originates from a study of shared clonotypes between healthy human individuals. In germline, CDR1 is SGHTA, CDR2 FQGTGA. Trimming stripped 2 bases from V and 6 bases from J, with 16 bases between. This CDR3 is 15 amino acids long.

V is TRBV7-3 and J is TRBJ1-2; D perhaps matches TRBD1 (5 bases). The specimen sequenced was PBMCs. The source of this sequence is a woman in her thirties or forties in good health. Some clones in this sample may be carry-over from other donors' samples. The CDR3 sequence: CASSLSPDGANGYTF. In DNA form, the CDR3 reads TGTGCCAGCAGCTTATCCCCCGATGGGGCCAATGGCTACACCTTC.